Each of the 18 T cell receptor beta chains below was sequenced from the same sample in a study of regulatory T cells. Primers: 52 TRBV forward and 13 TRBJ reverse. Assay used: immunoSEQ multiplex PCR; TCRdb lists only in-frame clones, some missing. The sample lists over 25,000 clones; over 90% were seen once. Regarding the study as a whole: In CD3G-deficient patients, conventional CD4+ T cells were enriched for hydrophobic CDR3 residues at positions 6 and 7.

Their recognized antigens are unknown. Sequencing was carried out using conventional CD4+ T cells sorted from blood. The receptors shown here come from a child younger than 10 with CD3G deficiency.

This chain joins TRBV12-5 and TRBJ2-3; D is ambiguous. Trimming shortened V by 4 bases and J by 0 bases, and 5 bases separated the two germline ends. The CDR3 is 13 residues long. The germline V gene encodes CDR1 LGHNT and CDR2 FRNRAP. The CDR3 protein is CASGSTSTDTQYF. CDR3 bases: TGTGCTAGTGGTTCAACTAGCACAGATACGCAGTATTTT.

The chain's CDR3 is CASSFTGTGYSNQPQHF. The CDR3 DNA follows: TGTGCCAGCAGTTTCACCGGGACAGGCTATAGCAATCAGCCCCAGCATTTT. The V and J genes are TRBV28 and TRBJ1-5; 8 nucleotides match TRBD1. With V trimmed by 3 bases and J by 0 bases, 7 bases remained unmatched. The germline gives CDR1 MDHEN, CDR2 SYDVKM. This CDR3 has 17 amino acids. Complete variable domain (other parts from reference TRBV28 and TRBJ1-5): DVKVTQSSRYLVKRTGEKVFLECVQDMDHENMFWYRQDPGLGLRLIYFSYDVKMKEKGDIPEGYSVSREKKERFSLILESASTNQTSMYLCASSFTGTGYSNQPQHFGDGTRLSIL.

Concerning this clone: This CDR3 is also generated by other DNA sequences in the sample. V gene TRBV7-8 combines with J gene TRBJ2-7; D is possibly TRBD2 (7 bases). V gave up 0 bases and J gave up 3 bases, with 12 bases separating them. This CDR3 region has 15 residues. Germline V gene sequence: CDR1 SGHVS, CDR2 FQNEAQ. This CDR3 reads CASSLAGGGLYEQYF. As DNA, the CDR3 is TGTGCCAGCAGCTTAGCAGGGGGGGGGCTCTACGAGCAGTACTTC.

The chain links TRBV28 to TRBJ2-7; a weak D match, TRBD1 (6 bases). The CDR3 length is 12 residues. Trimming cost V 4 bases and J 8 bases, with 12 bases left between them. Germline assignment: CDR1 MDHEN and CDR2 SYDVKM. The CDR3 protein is CASSSQGQQQYF. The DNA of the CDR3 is TGTGCCAGCAGTTCACAAGGACAGCAGCAGTACTTC. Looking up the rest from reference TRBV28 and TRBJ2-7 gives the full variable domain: DVKVTQSSRYLVKRTGEKVFLECVQDMDHENMFWYRQDPGLGLRLIYFSYDVKMKEKGDIPEGYSVSREKKERFSLILESASTNQTSMYLCASSSQGQQQYFGPGTRLTVT.

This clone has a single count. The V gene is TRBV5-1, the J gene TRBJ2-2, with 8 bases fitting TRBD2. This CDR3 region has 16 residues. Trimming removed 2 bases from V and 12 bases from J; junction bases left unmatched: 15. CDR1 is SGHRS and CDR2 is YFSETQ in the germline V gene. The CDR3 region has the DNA TGCGCCAGCAGCTTCGGAACTAGCGGTGGTCAGGGAAAGCTGTTTTTT. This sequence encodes CASSFGTSGGQGKLFF. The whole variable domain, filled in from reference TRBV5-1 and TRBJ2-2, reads KAGVTQTPRYLIKTRGQQVTLSCSPISGHRSVSWYQQTPGQGLQFLFEYFSETQRNKGNFPGRFSGRQFSNSRSEMNVSTLELGDSALYLCASSFGTSGGQGKLFFGEGSRLTVL.

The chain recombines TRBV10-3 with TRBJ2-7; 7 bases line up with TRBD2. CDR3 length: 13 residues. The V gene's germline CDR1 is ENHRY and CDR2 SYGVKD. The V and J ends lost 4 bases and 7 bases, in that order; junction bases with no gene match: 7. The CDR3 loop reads CAISAAGVGEQYF. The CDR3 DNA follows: TGTGCCATCAGTGCGGCGGGAGTCGGTGAGCAGTACTTC.

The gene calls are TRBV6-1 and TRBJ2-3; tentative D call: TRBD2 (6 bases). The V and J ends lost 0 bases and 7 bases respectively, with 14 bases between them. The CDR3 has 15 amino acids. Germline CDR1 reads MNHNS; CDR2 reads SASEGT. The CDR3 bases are TGTGCCAGCAGTGAAGCGAGCGGGTACTTAAATACGCAGTATTTT. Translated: CASSEASGYLNTQYF.

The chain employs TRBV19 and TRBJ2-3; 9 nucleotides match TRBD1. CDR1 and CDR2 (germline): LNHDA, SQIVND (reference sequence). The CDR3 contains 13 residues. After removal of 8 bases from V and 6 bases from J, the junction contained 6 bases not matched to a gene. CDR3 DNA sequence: TGTGCCAGTGGGACAGGGAGAGTGGATACGCAGTATTTT. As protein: CASGTGRVDTQYF.

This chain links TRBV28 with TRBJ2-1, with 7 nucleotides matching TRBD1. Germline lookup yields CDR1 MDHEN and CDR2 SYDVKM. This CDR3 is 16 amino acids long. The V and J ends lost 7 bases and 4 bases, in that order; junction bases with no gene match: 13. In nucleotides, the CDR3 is TGTGCCAGCACTCGACGACAGGGTCGGGGATACAATGAGCAGTTCTTC. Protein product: CASTRRQGRGYNEQFF.

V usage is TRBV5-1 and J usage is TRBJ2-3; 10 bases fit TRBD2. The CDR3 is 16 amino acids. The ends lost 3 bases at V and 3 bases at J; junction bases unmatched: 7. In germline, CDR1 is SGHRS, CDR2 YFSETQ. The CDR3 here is CASSYLSGRQTDTQYF. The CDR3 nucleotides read TGCGCCAGCAGCTACCTTAGCGGGAGGCAAACAGATACGCAGTATTTT.

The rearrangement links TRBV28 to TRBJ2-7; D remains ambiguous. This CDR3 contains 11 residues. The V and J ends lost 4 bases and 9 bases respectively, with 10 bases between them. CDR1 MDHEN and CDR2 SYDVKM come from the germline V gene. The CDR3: CASSSASTQYF. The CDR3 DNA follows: TGTGCCAGCAGTTCGGCCAGCACGCAGTACTTC.

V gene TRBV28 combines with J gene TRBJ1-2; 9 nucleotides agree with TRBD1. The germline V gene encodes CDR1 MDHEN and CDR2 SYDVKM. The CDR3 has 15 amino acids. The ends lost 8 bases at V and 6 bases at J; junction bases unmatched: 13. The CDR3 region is CASGVYPTGGNGYTF. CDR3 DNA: TGTGCCAGCGGAGTATACCCCACAGGGGGCAATGGCTACACCTTC.

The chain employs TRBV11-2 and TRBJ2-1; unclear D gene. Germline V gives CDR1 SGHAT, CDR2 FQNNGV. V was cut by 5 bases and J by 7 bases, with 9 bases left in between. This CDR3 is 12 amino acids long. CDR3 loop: CASSPDRNEQFF. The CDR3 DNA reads TGTGCCAGCAGCCCGGACCGAAATGAGCAGTTCTTC.

DNA of the CDR3: TGTGCCAGCAGTTTGATGCGGGAGGGATCCTACGAGCAGTACTTC. Its translation is CASSLMREGSYEQYF. The chain recombines TRBV28 with TRBJ2-7, with 9 bases identical to TRBD2. The CDR3 totals 15 residues. V was pared by 3 bases and J by 1 base, with 4 bases of the junction left unmatched. Germline V CDR1 and CDR2: MDHEN, SYDVKM.

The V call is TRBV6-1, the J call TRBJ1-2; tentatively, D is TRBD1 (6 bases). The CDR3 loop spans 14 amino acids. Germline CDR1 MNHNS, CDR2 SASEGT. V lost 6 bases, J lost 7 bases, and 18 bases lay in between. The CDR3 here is CASSPTGGDGGYTF. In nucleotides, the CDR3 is TGTGCCAGCAGCCCGACAGGAGGAGACGGTGGCTACACCTTC.

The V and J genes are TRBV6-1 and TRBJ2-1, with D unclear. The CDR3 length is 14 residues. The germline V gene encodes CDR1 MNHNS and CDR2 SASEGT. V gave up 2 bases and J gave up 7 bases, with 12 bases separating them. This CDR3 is CASSEIDVRNEQFF. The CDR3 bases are TGTGCCAGCAGTGAAATTGACGTGCGGAATGAGCAGTTCTTC.

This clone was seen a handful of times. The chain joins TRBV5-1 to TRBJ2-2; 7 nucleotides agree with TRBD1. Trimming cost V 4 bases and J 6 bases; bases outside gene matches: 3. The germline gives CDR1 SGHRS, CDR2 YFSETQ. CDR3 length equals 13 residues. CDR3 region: CASSTGQAGELFF. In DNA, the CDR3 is TGCGCCAGCAGCACTGGACAGGCCGGGGAGCTGTTTTTT.

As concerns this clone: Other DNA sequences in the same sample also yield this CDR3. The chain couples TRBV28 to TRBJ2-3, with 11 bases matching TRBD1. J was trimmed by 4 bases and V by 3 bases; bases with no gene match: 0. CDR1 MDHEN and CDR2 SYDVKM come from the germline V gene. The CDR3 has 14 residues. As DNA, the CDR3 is TGTGCCAGCAGTTTGGGACAGGGGGCAGATACGCAGTATTTT. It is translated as CASSLGQGADTQYF.